The 2 T cell receptor beta chains below come from one sample, sequenced in a study of radiotherapy plus CTLA-4 blockade in lung cancer. The protocol was immunoSEQ multiplex PCR, while the TCRdb copy is restricted to in-frame clones and leaves out a portion. Of over 15,000 clones in the sample, roughly 86% were seen once. Specimen: peripheral blood, collected from a patient treated with radiotherapy plus ipilimumab. The source is a human donor with non-small cell lung cancer whose response to radiotherapy plus ipilimumab could not be evaluated.

In its sample, this clone was seen a few times. This chain joins TRBV18 and TRBJ1-1, with TRBD1 matching 7 bases. V lost 3 bases, J lost 7 bases, and 2 bases stayed unmatched. This CDR3 has 12 residues. Per germline, CDR1 KGHSH and CDR2 LQKENI. The CDR3 bases are TGTGCCAGCTCACCGTACAGGGGTGAAGCTTTCTTT. This translates into CASSPYRGEAFF.

The chain couples TRBV5-1 to TRBJ1-1; the D is unclear. This CDR3 has 13 residues. Germline V CDR1 and CDR2: SGHRS, YFSETQ. V lost 4 bases to trimming and J lost 1 base, with 8 bases between them. The CDR3 is CASSRLANTEAFF. The CDR3 DNA reads as TGCGCCAGCAGCCGCCTGGCGAACACTGAAGCTTTCTTT.